A single sample is the source of the 8 T cell receptor beta chains below, sequenced in a study of Ad26.COV2.S vaccination and SARS-CoV-2 variants. As to treatment: around 19 received Ad26.COV2.S at low or high dose, single or two shots; 5 received placebo; per-sample allocation not given. Each sample was drawn 63 days after the first injection (of vaccine or placebo). The method was immunoSEQ multiplex PCR; TCRdb's version includes in-frame clones alone and lacks a portion of them. The sample includes 200,000 to 250,000 clones, 88% seen only once; the top ten take roughly 10%. The material was peripheral blood, obtained in a trial of Ad26.COV2.S vaccine versus placebo. The receptors derive from a person aged 18 to 59 who received the Ad26.COV2.S COVID-19 vaccine or a placebo.

This rearrangement joins TRBV29-1 to TRBJ2-3; a possible D gene is TRBD1 (6 bases). Germline CDR1 reads SQVTM; CDR2 reads ANQGSEA. The CDR3 contains 16 residues. The germline V and J ends were trimmed by 0 bases and 0 bases, with 13 bases remaining between them. DNA for the CDR3: TGCAGCGTTGAAGAACGGGACAAGGGGAGCACAGATACGCAGTATTTT. Translated, it gives CSVEERDKGSTDTQYF.

This sequence joins TRBV7-9 and TRBJ2-3; D is possibly TRBD1 (7 bases). Trimming removed 0 bases at V and 3 bases at J, with 16 bases between. CDR1 and CDR2 (germline): SEHNR, FQNEAQ (reference sequence). This CDR3 contains 17 residues. CDR3 in DNA: TGTGCCAGCAGCTTAGCGAGTCAGGGGGGATGGACAGATACGCAGTATTTT. This encodes CASSLASQGGWTDTQYF.

This chain uses TRBV6-2 or TRBV6-3 with TRBJ2-7; D is uncertain. The CDR3 runs to 11 residues. Trimming left V 5 bases short and J 3 bases short, with 5 bases between. The V gene's germline CDR1 is MNHEY and CDR2 SVGEGT. The CDR3 nucleotides read TGTGCCAGCAGTAGAATCTACGAGCAGTACTTC. Translating it yields CASSRIYEQYF.

The chain combines TRBV19 with TRBJ1-5; TRBD1 might be the D (5 bases). Looked up from germline, CDR1 is LNHDA and CDR2 is SQIVND (reference sequence). V shed 5 bases and J shed 2 bases, with 13 bases lying between them. This CDR3 is 15 amino acids long. The CDR3: CASSQTRRGNQPQHF. The CDR3 DNA reads as TGTGCCAGTAGTCAAACACGCAGGGGCAATCAGCCCCAGCATTTT.

This chain joins TRBV7-9 and TRBJ2-1, with D possibly matching TRBD1 (5 bases). Per the germline V gene, CDR1 is SEHNR and CDR2 is FQNEAQ (reference sequence). The CDR3 has 14 amino acids. V was pared by 4 bases and J by 2 bases, with 9 bases between. The CDR3 DNA follows: TGTGCCAGCAGCTCCGCAGGGACCTACAATGAGCAGTTCTTC. It yields the protein CASSSAGTYNEQFF.

This clone occurred once. V and J are TRBV19 and TRBJ2-2, with D unclear. The germline CDR1 and CDR2 sequences are LNHDA and SQIVND (reference sequence). The CDR3 extends over 11 amino acids. Trimming cost V 6 bases and J 6 bases, with 5 bases left between them. The CDR3 DNA is TGTGCCAGTAGGACGGCCGGGGAGCTGTTTTTT. Protein: CASRTAGELFF.

Written as DNA, the CDR3 is TGTGCCAGCAGCTTAAAGCTGGGTGAGCAGTTCTTC. Its protein is CASSLKLGEQFF. The genes are TRBV7-3 and TRBJ2-1; D remains ambiguous. Germline CDR1 SGHTA, CDR2 FQGTGA. CDR3 size: 12 residues. V lost 1 base and J 9 bases, leaving 7 bases between the germline ends.

Details on this clone: Other DNA variants within this sample encode the same CDR3. The V gene is TRBV7-2, the J gene TRBJ2-3; D gene uncertain. CDR1 and CDR2 (germline): SGHTA, FQGNSA. V lost 5 bases to trimming and J lost 4 bases, with 4 bases between them. There are 11 residues in the CDR3. The CDR3 spells CASSRADTQYF. In nucleotides, the CDR3 is TGTGCCAGCAGCCGCGCAGATACGCAGTATTTT.